The sequence of this T cell receptor beta chain was determined in a study of blood T cell repertoires in COVID-19. Study-wide background: Some COVID-19 samples were acute and others convalescent; all came from the United States, Italy and Spain. T cells, B-cell-depleted T cells, or PBMCs provided the cDNA or gDNA that served as material.

Per the authors' pipeline: By means of reference gene primer amplification, nucleated cell counts were estimated. Profiling relied on immunoSEQ multiplex PCR, and the TCRdb table lists in-frame clones only, not all of them. That table furnishes V, J and clone size, whereas the DNA furnished D and trimming. The sample yields roughly 80,000 clones, approximately 84% seen once. V lost 5 bases to trimming and J lost 0 bases, with 17 bases between them. The germline gives CDR1 ENHRY, CDR2 SYGVKD. CDR3 length: 17 amino acids. This chain joins TRBV10-3 and TRBJ1-3; D gene ambiguous. The source is a man aged 55-75 years with active or convalescent COVID-19. Material: peripheral blood. The CDR3 sequence: CAISPGQAFLSGNTIYF. The DNA for the CDR3 is TGTGCCATCAGTCCTGGGCAGGCCTTCCTCTCTGGAAACACCATATATTTT.